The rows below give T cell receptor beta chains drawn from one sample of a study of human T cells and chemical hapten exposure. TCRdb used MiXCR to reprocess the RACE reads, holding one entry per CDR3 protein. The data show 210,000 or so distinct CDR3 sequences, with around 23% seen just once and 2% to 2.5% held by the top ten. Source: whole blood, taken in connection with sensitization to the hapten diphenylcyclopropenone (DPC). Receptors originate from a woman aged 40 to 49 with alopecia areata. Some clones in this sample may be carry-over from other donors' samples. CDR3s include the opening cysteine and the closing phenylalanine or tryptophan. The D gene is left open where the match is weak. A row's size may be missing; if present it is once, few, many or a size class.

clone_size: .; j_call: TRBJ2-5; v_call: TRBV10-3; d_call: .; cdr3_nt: TGTGCCATCACCCCTTCAGGACAAGAGACCCAGTACTTC; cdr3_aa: CAITPSGQETQYF
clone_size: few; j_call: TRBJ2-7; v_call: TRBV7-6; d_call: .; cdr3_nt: TGTGCCAGCAGCTTACAACAGGACTACGAGCAGTACTTC; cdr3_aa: CASSLQQDYEQYF
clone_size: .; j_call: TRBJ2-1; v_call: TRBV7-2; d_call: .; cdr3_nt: TGTGCCAGCAGCCCGCAGGGTGGAGGGAGATATTACAATGAGCAGTTCTTC; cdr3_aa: CASSPQGGGRYYNEQFF
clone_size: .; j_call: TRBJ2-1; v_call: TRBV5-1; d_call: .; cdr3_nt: TGCGCCAGCAGCTTGGCCAGGGCCCACAATGAGCAGTTCTTC; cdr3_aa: CASSLARAHNEQFF
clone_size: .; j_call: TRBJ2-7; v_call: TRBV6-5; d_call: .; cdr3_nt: TGTGCCAGCAGTTACATCCCTAGCGCCGAGCAGTACTTC; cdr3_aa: CASSYIPSAEQYF
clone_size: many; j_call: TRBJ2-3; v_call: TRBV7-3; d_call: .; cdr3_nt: TGTGCCAGCAGCTCCTCAGGCACAGATACGCAGTATTTT; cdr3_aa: CASSSSGTDTQYF
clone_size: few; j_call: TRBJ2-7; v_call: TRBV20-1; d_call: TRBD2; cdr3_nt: TGCAGTGCTAGAGATCCTAGCGGGAGACGTTCCTACGAGCAGTACTTC; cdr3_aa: CSARDPSGRRSYEQYF
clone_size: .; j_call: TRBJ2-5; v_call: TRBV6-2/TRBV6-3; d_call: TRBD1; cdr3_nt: TGTGCCAGCAGTTACCTCGGAGACGGACAGGGGGCTACGAGAAAGACCCAGTACTTC; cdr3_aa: CASSYLGDGQGATRKTQYF
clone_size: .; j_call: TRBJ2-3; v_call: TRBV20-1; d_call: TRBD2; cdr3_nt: TGCAGTGCCGTGACTAGCGGGAGAACAGATACGCAGTATTTT; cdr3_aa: CSAVTSGRTDTQYF
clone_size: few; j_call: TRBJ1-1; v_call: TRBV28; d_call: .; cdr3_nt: TGTGCCAGCAGTATGGGGGTGGGAGCTTTCTTT; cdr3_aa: CASSMGVGAFF
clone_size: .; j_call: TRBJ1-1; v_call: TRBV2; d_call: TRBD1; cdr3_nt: TGTGCCAGCAGTGAATCATGGGTAGGACAGGGGGCTGAAGCTTTCTTT; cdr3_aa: CASSESWVGQGAEAFF
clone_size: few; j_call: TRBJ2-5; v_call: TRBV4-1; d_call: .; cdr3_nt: TGCGCCAGCAGCCAAGACTTCGGTCAGACCCAGTACTTC; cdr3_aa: CASSQDFGQTQYF
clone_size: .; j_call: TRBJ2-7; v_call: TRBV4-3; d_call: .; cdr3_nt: TGCGCCAGCAGCCCCGGGGGGCGGGGGTACGAGCAGTACTTC; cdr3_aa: CASSPGGRGYEQYF
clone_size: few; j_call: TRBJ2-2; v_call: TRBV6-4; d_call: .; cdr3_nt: TGTGCCAGCAGTCACCAGTCGGACACCGGGGAGCTGTTTTTT; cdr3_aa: CASSHQSDTGELFF
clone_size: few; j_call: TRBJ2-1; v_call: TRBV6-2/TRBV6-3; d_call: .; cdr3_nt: TGTGCCAGCAGTTACAGGGGGGATGAGCAGTTCTTC; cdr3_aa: CASSYRGDEQFF
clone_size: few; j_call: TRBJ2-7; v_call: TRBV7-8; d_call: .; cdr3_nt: TGTGCCAGCAGCTTCGGACCAACCTACGAGCAGTACTTC; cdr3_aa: CASSFGPTYEQYF
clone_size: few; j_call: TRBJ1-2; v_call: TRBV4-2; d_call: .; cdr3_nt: TGTGCCAGCAGCCAAGATATCGGCAGGATAATTAGCGGCTACACCTTC; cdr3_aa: CASSQDIGRIISGYTF
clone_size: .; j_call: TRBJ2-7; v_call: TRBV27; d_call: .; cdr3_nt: TGTGCCAGCAGTTGGGGGTCAGGTACCCCTTGGGAGCAGTACTTC; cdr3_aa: CASSWGSGTPWEQYF
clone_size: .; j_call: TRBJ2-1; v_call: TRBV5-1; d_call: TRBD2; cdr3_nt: TGCGCCAGCAGCTTACCCGGGACTAGCGGACACAATGAGCAGTTCTTC; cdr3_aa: CASSLPGTSGHNEQFF
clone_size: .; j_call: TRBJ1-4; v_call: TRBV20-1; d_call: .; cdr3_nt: TGCAGTGCTCCCCGAAGGGGGGCTAATGAAAAACTGTTTTTT; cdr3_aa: CSAPRRGANEKLFF
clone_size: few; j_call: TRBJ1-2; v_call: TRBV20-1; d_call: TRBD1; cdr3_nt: TGCAGTGCTGGACCGGGACAGGGCGATGGCTACACCTTC; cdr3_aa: CSAGPGQGDGYTF